Below, 7 T cell receptor beta chains from the same sample are listed, as sequenced in a study of T cell changes during pregnancy in multiple sclerosis. Libraries were prepared by immunoSEQ multiplex PCR; TCRdb keeps only in-frame clonotypes and omits some of them. The table shows 40,000 to 50,000 clones, with more than 90% occurring only once. Sequencing was performed on CD8+ T cells from peripheral blood mononuclear cells, taken in the third trimester of pregnancy. The receptors shown here come from a female donor with multiple sclerosis, enrolled in a pregnancy study.

The chain couples TRBV5-6 to TRBJ2-5, with D possibly being TRBD1 (5 bases). Germline V lookup: CDR1 SGHDT, CDR2 YYEEEE. CDR3 size: 12 residues. V was shortened by 4 bases and J by 10 bases, with 14 bases between the two germline ends. CDR3 nucleotides: TGTGCCAGCAGCGACAAGTGGGGCCACCAGTACTTC. It is translated as CASSDKWGHQYF.

This clone has just one count. This chain links TRBV11-2 with TRBJ2-7; unclear D gene. Germline CDR1 SGHAT, CDR2 FQNNGV. CDR3 size: 13 residues. V dropped 0 bases and J dropped 2 bases, with 5 bases sitting between them. CDR3 DNA sequence: TGTGCCAGCAGCTTAGATGTAGCCTACGAGCAGTACTTC. It codes for CASSLDVAYEQYF.

The rearrangement links TRBV6-1 to TRBJ2-6, with 7 bases matching TRBD1. Trimming took 2 bases from V and 1 from J; bases not matched to a gene: 5. This CDR3 has 17 amino acids. CDR1 MNHNS and CDR2 SASEGT come from the germline V gene. CDR3 coding DNA: TGTGCCAGCAGTGAAAGGGACAGCTTTTCTGGGGCCAACGTCCTGACTTTC. It specifies CASSERDSFSGANVLTF.

This clone occurred once. The CDR3, as DNA: TGCGCCAGCAGCTCCCCGACTAGCGGGAGCCCCCTGAGCTCCTACAATGAGCAGTTCTTC. This sequence encodes CASSSPTSGSPLSSYNEQFF. The chain joins TRBV5-1 to TRBJ2-1; 12 bases fit TRBD2. The CDR3 has 20 amino acids. The V gene end was trimmed by 3 bases and the J gene end by 0 bases; junction bases not matched to a gene: 13. Germline CDR1 reads SGHRS; CDR2 reads YFSETQ. The full variable domain, rest sourced from reference TRBV5-1 and TRBJ2-1, is KAGVTQTPRYLIKTRGQQVTLSCSPISGHRSVSWYQQTPGQGLQFLFEYFSETQRNKGNFPGRFSGRQFSNSRSEMNVSTLELGDSALYLCASSSPTSGSPLSSYNEQFFGPGTRLTVL.

J is TRBJ2-1 and V is TRBV2; D unclear. The CDR3 runs 12 residues. The V and J ends lost 3 bases and 8 bases respectively, with 8 bases between them. The germline V gene encodes CDR1 SNHLY and CDR2 FYNNEI. Here the CDR3 DNA reads TGTGCCAGCAGTGACCTCCCGGATGAGCAGTTCTTC. It specifies CASSDLPDEQFF.

The chain has TRBV7-9 and TRBJ1-4; 10 bases map to TRBD1. V shed 5 bases and J 7 bases; nucleotides not matched to a gene: 16. The CDR3 spans 18 residues. Looked up from germline, CDR1 is SEHNR and CDR2 is FQNEAQ (reference sequence). CDR3: CASSPRARDRGNGEKLFF. CDR3 nucleotides: TGTGCCAGCAGCCCGAGGGCCCGGGACAGGGGAAACGGTGAAAAACTGTTTTTT.

This sequence joins TRBV10-2 and TRBJ2-1, with 10 bases that match TRBD2. Germline CDR1 WSHSY, CDR2 SAAADI. V lost 4 bases, J lost 3 bases, and 3 bases stayed unmatched. The CDR3 is 15 amino acids. CDR3 region: CASSGLAGDYNEQFF. The CDR3 coding sequence is TGCGCCAGCAGTGGGCTAGCGGGGGACTACAATGAGCAGTTCTTC.